This TCR beta chain was captured in a study of blood T cell repertoires in COVID-19. Study-level background: The United States, Italy and Spain were the sources of the acute and convalescent COVID-19 samples. In each case, the material was cDNA or gDNA derived from T cells, B-cell-depleted T cells, or PBMCs.

The length of the CDR3 is 16 residues. In the original workflow: Amplification of reference gene primers provided the estimated nucleated cell counts. Assay: immunoSEQ multiplex PCR; the TCRdb copy retains only in-frame clones and omits some. That table gives V, J and clone size, and the DNA gave D and trimming. The table has 100,000 or so clones, over 75% seen once. The clonotype was recovered from a man aged 30 to 45 in a cohort sampled during active COVID-19. The chain carries TRBV21-1 and TRBJ1-1; the table's TRBD1 call for D was not verified on the DNA. TRBV21-1 is recorded as a pseudogene. Specimen: peripheral blood. CDR3 protein: CASSQDRDSENTEAFF. As DNA, the CDR3 is TGTGCCAGCAGCCAAGACCGGGACAGCGAGAACACTGAAGCTTTCTTT.